What follows describes a single T cell receptor (beta chain). This record comes from a study of patients and donors after allogeneic stem cell transplantation. TCRdb passed the RT-PCR reads through MiXCR, listing each CDR3 protein once. The sample carries fewer than 30,000 distinct CDR3 sequences, 40% to 45% recorded once. Trimming pared 6 bases from V and 4 bases from J, leaving 10 bases between. Germline assignment: CDR1 MNHEY and CDR2 SVGAGI. This CDR3 region has 13 residues. This chain joins TRBV6-5 and TRBJ1-5; D not certain. The sequencing sample was made of blood, either unsorted or a sorted T cell fraction (not recorded which). The clonotype originates from a human donor who was either an allogeneic HSCT recipient or a stem cell or donor lymphocyte infusion donor (not recorded which). It is not recorded whose cells these are; they may come from a transplant donor. In DNA form, the CDR3 reads TGTGCCAGCAGCCCACAAGGAAATCAGCCCCAGCATTTT. Its protein product is CASSPQGNQPQHF.